What follows describes a single T cell receptor beta chain. Its cognate antigen has yet to be identified. No base quality values were provided; no much bigger clone lies one nucleotide off. Other nucleotide sequences from this sample produce the same CDR3. The immunoSEQ Assay, a bias-controlled multiplex PCR, was used to amplify TCRbeta CDR3 regions from genomic DNA. The study's processing was this. The number of nucleated cells in each sample was estimated by amplification of reference gene primers within the assay. To quantify the absolute abundance of each unique TCRbeta CDR3 rearrangement, sequence reads were collapsed and filtered. For each sample, productive Simpson clonality was calculated by taking the square root of Simpson's diversity index across productive rearrangements. Sourced from immuneACCESS, this table was stored by TCRdb with only in-frame sequences that have V and J called. A share of the clones is absent; for the studies checked, an unresolved V gene accounts for under half, and the remainder has no known explanation. Clone size and V and J calls were adopted from that table, with D and trimming inferred from the DNA. The sample has about 120,000 clones on record, around nine tenths of them singletons. The ten top clones hold roughly 4% of the sample.

The germline V gene gives CDR1 as SGHRS and CDR2 as YFSETQ. Clipping removes 3 bases from V and 6 bases from J, with 5 as the unmatched junction base count. The CDR3 numbers 15 residues from cysteine through phenylalanine. The sequence is cut down to CDR3 DNA, 45 bases in frame from base 1. The data belong to a study of blood T cell repertoires in COVID-19 (TCRdb year 2020). About the full investigation: Samples covering the acute and convalescent phases of COVID-19 were provided by collaborators in the United States, Italy and Spain. Nearly every sample came with metadata listing a de-identified subject ID, COVID-19 status, age in years and sex. Where HLA class I and class II types were available, the types were taken from metadata supplied by the sample provider, not from assay-based typing. The material from the prospective study consisted of cDNA or gDNA derived from T cells, B-cell-depleted T cells, or PBMCs. The repertoires were released in a freely available public database intended as a resource for research on the immune response to SARS-CoV-2. The dataset comprised deeply sampled blood TCRbeta repertoires from subjects exposed to, actively infected with, or recovered from COVID-19. Samples were obtained from the ongoing ImmuneRACE study (first 160 participants) and from 1,254 subjects provided by 6 global collaborators.

Collaborating institutions collected whole blood in K2EDTA tubes following their own protocols. For TCRbeta analysis, collaborator samples were shipped as frozen whole blood, as isolated PBMCs, or as DNA extracted from either sample type. The study at large found these results: The amount of clinical and demographic metadata varied by source and participant and was provided uncurated.

The clonotype comes from a man aged 40-49 years with acute or convalescent COVID-19. The sample consisted of peripheral blood. The chain is encoded by TRBV5-1 joined to TRBJ2-1; 11 bases in the middle match TRBD2. The CDR3 protein is CASSSLAGALNEQFF. The nucleotide sequence is TGCGCCAGCAGCTCACTAGCGGGAGCCCTCAATGAGCAGTTCTTC.